Below are 16 T cell receptor beta chains sequenced from a single sample in a study of blood T cell repertoires in COVID-19. Only in-frame clones appear in the TCRdb table, and some are missing; sequencing was by immunoSEQ multiplex PCR. The sample consists of 300,000 to 400,000 clones, 80% to 90% of them appearing once. Specimen: PBMCs or T cells enriched from blood (not recorded which). Source of these receptors: a woman in her 40s with acute COVID-19.

This chain joins TRBV7-2 and TRBJ2-7; maybe TRBD1 (5 bases). The V and J ends lost 5 bases and 7 bases respectively, with 15 bases between them. The germline gives CDR1 SGHTA, CDR2 FQGNSA. The CDR3 contains 13 residues. In nucleotides, the CDR3 is TGTGCCAGCAGCCCCCAGGGTAGTCATGAGCAGTACTTC. Its translation is CASSPQGSHEQYF.

V usage is TRBV9 and J usage is TRBJ1-4, with D perhaps TRBD1 (5 bases). The germline CDR1 and CDR2 sequences are SGDLS and YYNGEE. V gave up 4 bases and J gave up 8 bases, with 18 bases separating them. CDR3 length: 15 residues. This CDR3 is CASSPKGGEGEKLFF. The CDR3 DNA follows: TGTGCCAGCAGCCCCAAAGGAGGGGAAGGGGAAAAACTGTTTTTT.

The chain uses TRBV11-2 and TRBJ2-5, with TRBD1 matching 8 bases. Trimming removed 4 bases from V and 2 bases from J; junction bases left unmatched: 9. Per germline, CDR1 SGHAT and CDR2 FQNNGV. The CDR3 totals 16 residues. CDR3 bases: TGTGCCAGCAGCTCCGGGACAGGCAACACTCAAGAGACCCAGTACTTC. Encoded protein: CASSSGTGNTQETQYF.

This chain uses TRBV15 with TRBJ1-1; 7 bases agree with TRBD1. Germline CDR1 is LNHNV and CDR2 is YYDKDF (reference sequence). V dropped 2 bases and J dropped 2; count of bases not matched to a gene: 5. The CDR3 totals 15 residues. CDR3 residues: CATSRRRDSNTEAFF. The CDR3 nucleotides read TGTGCCACCAGCAGAAGACGGGACAGTAACACTGAAGCTTTCTTT.

V gene TRBV27 combines with J gene TRBJ1-5; 8 positions match TRBD1. This CDR3 spans 15 amino acids. V lost 9 bases, J lost 2 bases, and 9 bases stayed unmatched. Germline CDR1 reads MNHEY; CDR2 reads SMNVEV (reference sequence). In DNA, the CDR3 is TGTGCCAGTCGACCGGACAGGGCGGGCAATCAGCCCCAGCATTTT. It specifies CASRPDRAGNQPQHF.

V is TRBV11-2 and J is TRBJ1-2; 7 bases agree with TRBD1. This CDR3 is 14 amino acids long. Germline V gene sequence: CDR1 SGHAT, CDR2 FQNNGV. J gave up 5 bases and V 2 bases, and 5 bases lay outside the gene matches. CDR3 amino acids: CASSLSQQGYGYTF. DNA for the CDR3: TGTGCCAGCAGCTTATCTCAACAGGGGTATGGCTACACCTTC. The entire variable domain, with the rest obtained from reference TRBV11-2 and TRBJ1-2, is as follows: EAGVAQSPRYKIIEKRQSVAFWCNPISGHATLYWYQQILGQGPKLLIQFQNNGVVDDSQLPKDRFSAERLKGVDSTLKIQPAKLEDSAVYLCASSLSQQGYGYTFGSGTRLTVV.

The chain has TRBV7-8 and TRBJ1-6, with TRBD1 matching 10 bases. The CDR3 sequence is 14 residues long. Germline-derived CDR1 and CDR2 are SGHVS and FQNEAQ. J gave up 14 bases and V 5 bases, and 9 bases lay outside the gene matches. The CDR3 here is CASSPGTGALSLHF. As DNA, the CDR3 is TGTGCCAGCAGCCCAGGGACAGGGGCCTTGTCCCTCCACTTT.

V and J are TRBV7-9 and TRBJ2-3; tentatively, D is TRBD1 (6 bases). The CDR3 is 15 amino acids. Trimming cost V 0 bases and J 4 bases, with 11 bases left between them. Looked up from germline, CDR1 is SEHNR and CDR2 is FQNEAQ (reference sequence). The CDR3, as DNA: TGTGCCAGCAGCTTAGCAAGAGGGGGTGCAGATACGCAGTATTTT. Translated: CASSLARGGADTQYF.

Here the CDR3 DNA reads TGTGCCAGCAGCAAAGGACGTTGGGGACAGCCTCAAGTCTTTTATAGCAATCAGCCCCAGCATTTT. It specifies CASSKGRWGQPQVFYSNQPQHF. The chain carries TRBV21-1 and TRBJ1-5; the DNA was not used to check the table's D call, TRBD1. TRBV21-1 is a pseudogene. The CDR3 contains 22 residues.

V and J are TRBV28 and TRBJ2-7, with 7 bases lining up with TRBD2. The trim removed 4 bases at V and 5 bases at J, leaving 17 bases unmatched. Germline CDR1 MDHEN, CDR2 SYDVKM. This CDR3 contains 17 residues. As DNA, the CDR3 is TGTGCCAGCAGTTCCCCCGCTCTAGTGCGGGAGTTGGACGAGCAGTACTTC. This translates into CASSSPALVRELDEQYF.

The V call is TRBV18, the J call TRBJ1-1; 9 nucleotides line up with TRBD1. This CDR3 is built from 16 residues. After removal of 3 bases from V and 4 bases from J, the junction contained 9 bases not matched to a gene. CDR1 is KGHSH and CDR2 is LQKENI in the germline V gene. Here the CDR3 DNA reads TGTGCCAGCTCACCCGGGACAGGGAAGCTGGCCACTGAAGCTTTCTTT. Translated: CASSPGTGKLATEAFF.

About this clone: The sample has other DNA sequences that encode this CDR3 too. The chain has TRBV7-2 and TRBJ1-2, with TRBD1 matching 11 bases. The V gene's germline CDR1 is SGHTA and CDR2 FQGNSA. The CDR3 length is 14 residues. With V trimmed by 4 bases and J by 4 bases, 2 bases remained unmatched. For the CDR3, the DNA is TGTGCCAGCAGCTCGGACAGGGGGCCCTATGGCTACACCTTC. It codes for CASSSDRGPYGYTF.

The gene calls are TRBV29-1 and TRBJ2-2; D perhaps matches TRBD1 (5 bases). Trimming left V 2 bases short and J 6 bases short, with 10 bases between. The CDR3 length is 13 residues. Germline lookup yields CDR1 SQVTM and CDR2 ANQGSEA. The CDR3 loop is CSVEWSRAGELFF. The CDR3 nucleotides are TGCAGCGTTGAATGGTCCAGGGCCGGGGAGCTGTTTTTT.

This rearrangement joins TRBV5-6 to TRBJ1-6; possible D gene TRBD1, 5 bases. CDR3 size: 16 residues. Germline CDR1 is SGHDT and CDR2 is YYEEEE. The V and J ends lost 4 bases and 7 bases respectively, with 18 bases between them. This chain's CDR3 is CASSDSGKRWNSPLHF. The CDR3, as DNA: TGTGCCAGCAGCGACTCAGGGAAGAGGTGGAATTCACCCCTCCACTTT.

V usage is TRBV3-1 (or the pseudogene TRBV3-2) and J usage is TRBJ2-7; D not certain. The length of the CDR3 is 11 residues. The germline V and J ends were trimmed by 4 bases and 4 bases, with 5 bases remaining between them. Germline loops: CDR1 LGHDT, CDR2 YNNKEL (reference sequence). CDR3 sequence: CASSPGYEQYF. DNA of the CDR3: TGTGCCAGCAGCCCCGGGTACGAGCAGTACTTC.

The chain joins TRBV7-2 to TRBJ2-7; the D gene is possibly TRBD2 (6 bases). CDR1 and CDR2 (germline): SGHTA, FQGNSA. The CDR3 has 16 residues. V shed 2 bases and J shed 3 bases, with 17 bases lying between them. CDR3 loop: CASSLNPTAGNYEQYF. CDR3 sequence (DNA): TGTGCCAGCAGCTTAAATCCCACAGCGGGCAACTACGAGCAGTACTTC.